Below, one T cell receptor (beta chain) is given with its context. The antigen remains unidentified. The data were taken from a study of OX40 agonist ivuxolimab in advanced cancers. Study-wide findings and caveats: Individuals who were partial responders at 0.1-3.0 mg/kg had clonal expansion that ranked among the lowest. The study observed clonal expansion of CD4+ and CD8+ blood T cells by week 6 at 0.1 to 3.0 mg/kg.

The data were produced by immunoSEQ multiplex PCR, yet TCRdb's version contains in-frame clones alone and is incomplete. Of 45,000 to 50,000 clones in the sample, approximately 91% were seen once. This specimen consisted of CD4+ or CD8+ T cells sorted from blood, obtained in a trial of the OX40 agonist ivuxolimab. This TCR derives from an adult with an advanced solid tumor such as melanoma, head and neck, liver or kidney cancer.

CDR3 loop: CASSSQPSSPEQFF. CDR3 nucleotides: TGTGCCAGCAGCTCCCAACCCTCTAGCCCAGAGCAGTTCTTC. V is TRBV7-3 and J is TRBJ2-1; possibly TRBD2 for D (5 bases). The V gene lost 4 bases and the J gene lost 10 bases, with 17 bases spanning the gap. This CDR3 region has 14 residues. The V gene's germline CDR1 is SGHTA and CDR2 FQGTGA. Supplemented by reference TRBV7-3 and TRBJ2-1, the full variable domain reads GAGVSQTPSNKVTEKGKYVELRCDPISGHTALYWYRQSLGQGPEFLIYFQGTGAADDSGLPNDRFFAVRPEGSVSTLKIQRTERGDSAVYLCASSSQPSSPEQFFGPGTRLTVL.